The present T cell receptor (beta chain) was sequenced within a study of blood T cell repertoires in COVID-19. For the study at large: Acute and convalescent COVID-19 samples came from the United States, Italy and Spain. T cells, B-cell-depleted T cells, or PBMCs supplied cDNA or gDNA.

The authors' processing: Amplified reference gene primers provided the basis for estimating nucleated cell counts. The assay was immunoSEQ multiplex PCR, and TCRdb's table has in-frame clones only and misses some. That table supplies the V and J calls and clone size; D and trimming were determined from the DNA. This table has almost 250,000 clones, around 84% appearing once. Resolution of symptoms, clearance, or two negative PCRs was present in recovered Cohort 3 donors. Sequenced sample: PBMCs or T cells enriched from blood (not recorded which). The sequence was collected from a woman between 45 and 60 years old who had recovered from COVID-19.

The CDR3 region is CASTTRDPGYEQYF. The DNA for the CDR3 is TGCGCCAGCACCACGAGGGATCCCGGATACGAGCAGTACTTC. The rearrangement links TRBV5-1 to TRBJ2-7; TRBD2 might be the D (5 bases). Germline values: CDR1 SGHRS, CDR2 YFSETQ. This CDR3 contains 14 residues. Trimming stripped 6 bases from V and 4 bases from J, with 17 bases between.